This T cell receptor (beta chain) was sequenced during a study of blood T cells in healthy people across ages. This clonotype was detected a few times. The antigen remains undetermined. The CDR3 covers 15 residues. The V and J ends lost 1 base and 3 bases, in that order; junction bases with no gene match: 4. Germline CDR1 LGHNT, CDR2 FRNRAP. Overall study findings and caveats: Shifts in expanded clonotypes may have been confounded by donor CMV status, which was unknown.

A second roughly 6 to 12 cycle PCR used barcoded and J-beta primers. Every sample returned 2.5 million or more CDR3-containing paired-end reads. TCRdb used MiXCR to reprocess the 5' RACE reads, holding one entry per CDR3 protein. The sample holds some 1.7 million distinct CDR3 sequences, 28% seen once. The TCR sequence derives from a woman aged 25-40 years in good health. The chain is built from TRBV12-5 and TRBJ2-5; TRBD1 matches 8 bases. Sequenced material: blood. The CDR3 region is CASGLGQGPEETQYF. As DNA, the CDR3 is TGTGCTAGTGGTTTGGGACAGGGGCCAGAAGAGACCCAGTACTTC.